The following is a T cell receptor (beta chain) sequence with its context. The data were taken from a study of blood T cell repertoires in COVID-19. The CDR3 covers 17 residues. V shed 0 bases and J shed 6 bases, with 17 bases lying between them. The germline V gene has CDR1 LGHNA and CDR2 YSLEER. Generated by immunoSEQ multiplex PCR, the TCRdb table keeps only in-frame clones and is missing some. The sample includes over 150,000 clones, 76% of them seen just once. The clonotype was recovered from a woman of 80 years or more with acute or convalescent COVID-19. V usage is TRBV4-3 and J usage is TRBJ1-4; no clear D gene. Material: peripheral blood. CDR3: CASSQDLSGVTDEKLFF. CDR3 nucleotides: TGCGCCAGCAGCCAAGACCTCTCTGGAGTGACGGATGAAAAACTGTTTTTT.